The clone carrying this T cell receptor (beta chain) was counted a few times. The antigen is undetermined. Uncontrolled infection, other autoimmune disease, pregnancy or lactation led to exclusion. Source material for PBMCs was less than 12 ml fresh peripheral blood. This sample is drawn from a study of T cells in Graves' hyperthyroidism and ophthalmopathy. Study as a whole: Staff took peripheral blood when the initial diagnosis was made, before any treatment began. Study observations and caveats: Blood held most thyroid clonotypes expanded above 0.001 frequency.

RNA transcripts yielded amplified TCR beta CDR3 regions. TCR CDR3 regions were first amplified by RT-PCR with HTBI primers. TCRdb redid the calling of the multiplex PCR reads with MiXCR, one entry per CDR3 protein. The table includes 490,000 or so distinct CDR3 sequences, roughly 15% detected once. This CDR3 comprises 11 residues. Germline CDR1 SQVTM, CDR2 ANQGSEA. V dropped 4 bases and J dropped 8 bases, with 11 bases sitting between them. Sequenced: blood. The chain joins TRBV29-1 to TRBJ1-2; D gene ambiguous. The source of this sequence is a woman aged 25 to 39 with Graves' ophthalmopathy. The CDR3 here is CSVVGEEGYTF. As DNA, the CDR3 is TGCAGCGTTGTTGGTGAGGAGGGCTACACCTTC.